A selection of T cell receptor beta chains follows, all from one sample in a study of somatic mutations in cytotoxic T cells in rheumatoid arthritis. TCRdb's table, derived via immunoSEQ multiplex PCR, lists solely in-frame clones and lacks some. This table has about 14,000 clones, over 75% appearing once. Sequencing was done on a sample of CD8+ T cells sorted from blood. The receptors stem from an adult with rheumatoid arthritis. The CDR3 runs from the conserved cysteine through the conserved F or W. Each record gives: CDR3 protein, CDR3 length, J gene, V gene.

CASSLQLMNTEAFF | 14 | TRBJ1-1 | TRBV5-8
CASSKGMNTEAFF | 13 | TRBJ1-1 | TRBV19
CASSLSPSPQPQHF | 14 | TRBJ1-5 | TRBV7-8
CASTGQTSSTDTQYF | 15 | TRBJ2-3 | TRBV6-1
CASSLNSFFPTNEKLFF | 17 | TRBJ1-4 | TRBV11-2
CASSSPGEKETQYF | 14 | TRBJ2-5 | TRBV7-9
CASSLPGGYTGELFF | 15 | TRBJ2-2 | TRBV14
CASTGGLAYNEQFF | 14 | TRBJ2-1 | TRBV10-2
CASSHRDKIKRRDEQFF | 17 | TRBJ2-1 | TRBV7-9
CASSQGAGEPYEQYF | 15 | TRBJ2-7 | TRBV4-1
CASSFHSSYEQYF | 13 | TRBJ2-7 | TRBV13
CASSTRVGITGELFF | 15 | TRBJ2-2 | TRBV11-2
CASREWSGYGYTF | 13 | TRBJ1-2 | TRBV6-5
CASSQVYVGAGGFVTQYF | 18 | TRBJ2-5 | TRBV4-2
CASSLEQSNMNTEAFF | 16 | TRBJ1-1 | TRBV5-5
CASSIDQVGGSYNEQFF | 17 | TRBJ2-1 | TRBV19
CAGTEGAAHEQFF | 13 | TRBJ2-1 | TRBV2
CASSQRGAEPATNEKLFF | 18 | TRBJ1-4 | TRBV4-1
CASSQPTGGEKLFF | 14 | TRBJ1-4 | TRBV4-1
CASTNLGDRVYNEQFF | 16 | TRBJ2-1 | TRBV2
CASSLDLNRVGETQYF | 16 | TRBJ2-5 | TRBV7-8
CASSPQRGGRNEQFF | 15 | TRBJ2-1 | TRBV7-6